This entry is about one T cell receptor beta chain. Its antigen remains unidentified. Its ends do not fully match the called genes, so a read error is possible. The data stem from a study of control samples from healthy donors and cancer patients (dated by TCRdb to the early 2020s). The protocol used for the library was the immunoSEQ multiplex PCR assay. This immuneACCESS table, as held by TCRdb, lists in-frame sequences with V and J called but not all clones. Of the missing ones, under half trace to an unresolved V gene in checked studies; the others have no known cause. The sample table lists roughly 180,000 clones, roughly 94% of them with a count of one. 1.3% of the sample is in the top ten clones. The source of this sequence is a woman younger than 35 in good health. Sequencing was performed on blood.

The CDR3 reads as follows: CATSTSSDQPQHF. The nucleotide sequence is TGTGCCACCAGCACCTCTAGCGATCAGCCCCAGCATTTT. Recombination connected TRBV15 to TRBJ1-5; a confident D gene designation cannot be given. In the germline V gene (reference sequence), CDR1 corresponds to LNHNV and CDR2 to YYDKDF. The CDR3 numbers 13 residues from cysteine through phenylalanine. The read is trimmed to its CDR3 DNA, 39 bases read in frame from base 1.